The 4 T cell receptor beta chains listed next were all sequenced from one sample in a study of response to subunit inactivated influenza vaccine. TCRdb reanalysed the RT-PCR reads using MiXCR and keeps one entry per CDR3 protein. The table lists more than 550,000 distinct CDR3 sequences, about 10% of them singletons, with roughly 10% in the top ten. The sequences come from PBMCs from blood, collected on the day of vaccination. These receptors were taken from a man aged 50-59 years who received an inactivated influenza vaccine.

This clonotype has more than one count but fewer than ten. V usage is TRBV7-9 and J usage is TRBJ2-5; 11 bases match TRBD2. Germline V gene data show CDR1 as SEHNR and CDR2 as FQNEAQ (reference sequence). Unmatched junction bases numbered 4, after V lost 4 bases and J lost 3 bases. The CDR3 spans 15 residues. CDR3 sequence: CASSYGTSGKETQYF. The CDR3 nucleotides read TGTGCCAGCAGCTACGGGACTAGCGGAAAAGAGACCCAGTACTTC.

The chain recombines TRBV28 with TRBJ2-7; D possibly corresponds to TRBD1 (5 bases). From germline, CDR1 is MDHEN and CDR2 SYDVKM. V lost 5 bases and J 0 bases, leaving 11 bases between the germline ends. This CDR3 region has 14 residues. CDR3 sequence reads: CASSADIGSYEQYF. DNA of the CDR3: TGTGCCAGCAGTGCGGACATTGGCTCCTACGAGCAGTACTTC. The whole variable domain, filled in from reference TRBV28 and TRBJ2-7, reads DVKVTQSSRYLVKRTGEKVFLECVQDMDHENMFWYRQDPGLGLRLIYFSYDVKMKEKGDIPEGYSVSREKKERFSLILESASTNQTSMYLCASSADIGSYEQYFGPGTRLTVT.

This clonotype was detected many times. The rearrangement uses TRBV7-2 and TRBJ2-1; the D is unclear. The CDR3 contains 14 residues. Trimming left V 5 bases short and J 12 bases short, with 20 bases between. Looked up from germline, CDR1 is SGHTA and CDR2 is FQGNSA. The CDR3 sequence: CASSQTKDGRLQFF. In DNA, the CDR3 is TGTGCCAGCAGCCAGACCAAAGACGGACGGTTGCAGTTCTTC.

The chain carries TRBV7-9 and TRBJ2-2; possible D gene TRBD1, 5 bases. Trimming left V 2 bases short and J 3 bases short, with 13 bases between. Germline V gene lookup returns CDR1 SEHNR and CDR2 FQNEAQ (reference sequence). The CDR3 runs to 16 residues. The CDR3 coding sequence is TGTGCCAGCAGCTTAAGACCCAGGGTGGACACCGGGGAGCTGTTTTTT. Translated: CASSLRPRVDTGELFF.